This T cell receptor (beta chain) was profiled in a study of molecular identifiers for immune sequencing clone quantification. Study-level findings and limits: In CMV-specific effectors, clones above 20 copies held over 97% of molecules; naive, under 1%.

This clonotype has ten or more counts. Its antigen is unidentified. As previously described, bulk TCR libraries were made using listed TCR primers. TCRdb passed the PCR reads through MiXCR, listing each CDR3 protein once. Of about 500,000 distinct CDR3 sequences listed, roughly 25% are singletons. The V gene's germline CDR1 is MNHEY and CDR2 SMNVEV (reference sequence). The ends were cut back, 0 bases at V and 10 bases at J, with 9 bases in the middle. This CDR3 has 12 amino acids. The source material was naive CD8+ T cells from blood, with Jurkat cell RNA spiked in. Subset described: FACS-sorted CD8+CD4-CCR7+CD45RA+ naive T cells. The source is a human donor in good health. Some libraries in this study had Jurkat cell RNA spiked in. This sequence joins TRBV27 and TRBJ1-1; unclear D gene. The CDR3 DNA sequence: TGTGCCAGCAGTTTATCCCGCGGGCGAGCTTTCTTT. Translating gives CASSLSRGRAFF.